The clone carrying this T cell receptor beta chain was observed a few times. Produced via immunoSEQ multiplex PCR; TCRdb's table is partial and in-frame only. The repertoire holds under 65,000 clones, with more than 75% as singletons. The data were taken from a study of control samples from healthy donors and cancer patients. CDR3 size: 16 residues. V gave up 6 bases and J gave up 7 bases; unmatched junction bases: 10. The V gene's germline CDR1 is SGHTA and CDR2 FQGNSA. Source material: PBMCs. The chain couples TRBV7-2 to TRBJ2-2; 11 nucleotides match TRBD2. This receptor was taken from a woman aged 60 to 75 with lung cancer. The CDR3 region is CASSRTSGSIGGELFF. DNA for the CDR3: TGTGCCAGCAGTCGGACTAGCGGGTCGATTGGCGGGGAGCTGTTTTTT. The full variable domain, with the rest looked up from reference TRBV7-2 and TRBJ2-2, is GAGVSQSPSNKVTEKGKDVELRCDPISGHTALYWYRQSLGQGLEFLIYFQGNSAPDKSGLPSDRFSAERTGGSVSTLTIQRTQQEDSAVYLCASSRTSGSIGGELFFGEGSRLTVL.